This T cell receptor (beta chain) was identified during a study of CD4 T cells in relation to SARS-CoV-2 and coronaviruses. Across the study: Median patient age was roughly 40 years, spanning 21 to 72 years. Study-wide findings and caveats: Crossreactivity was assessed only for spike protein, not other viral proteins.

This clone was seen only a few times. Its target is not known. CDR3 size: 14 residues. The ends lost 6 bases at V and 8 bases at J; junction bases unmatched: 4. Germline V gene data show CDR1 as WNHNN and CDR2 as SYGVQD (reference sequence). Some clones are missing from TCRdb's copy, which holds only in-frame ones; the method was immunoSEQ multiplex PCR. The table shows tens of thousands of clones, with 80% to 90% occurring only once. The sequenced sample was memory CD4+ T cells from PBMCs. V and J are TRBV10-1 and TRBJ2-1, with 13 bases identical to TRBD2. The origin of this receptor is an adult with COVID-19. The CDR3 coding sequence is TGCGCCAGCAGGGGGACTAGCGGGAAGTATGAGCAGTTCTTC. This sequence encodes CASRGTSGKYEQFF.